This T cell receptor beta chain was recorded in a study of blood T cell repertoires in COVID-19. For the study at large: Spain, Italy and the United States supplied samples that represented acute and convalescent COVID-19. The cDNA or gDNA used as material had been derived from T cells, B-cell-depleted T cells, or PBMCs.

Methods used by the authors: Using reference gene primer amplification, nucleated cell counts were estimated. Assay: immunoSEQ multiplex PCR; the TCRdb copy retains only in-frame clones and omits some. V, J and clone size were drawn from that table, and D and trimming were deduced from the DNA. The repertoire holds some 280,000 clones, with around 91% as singletons. Germline-derived CDR1 and CDR2 are SGHTA and FQGNSA. V shed 2 bases and J shed 3 bases, with 14 bases lying between them. The CDR3 extends over 15 amino acids. The sample taken for sequencing was peripheral blood. The clonotype comes from a woman between 55 and 75 years old with acute or convalescent COVID-19. The chain carries TRBV7-2 and TRBJ2-7, with a tentative D call TRBD2 (5 bases). CDR3 sequence: CASSLTRGMNYEQYF. The CDR3 DNA is TGTGCCAGCAGCTTAACTCGGGGTATGAACTACGAGCAGTACTTC.